One sample yielded the 24 T cell receptor beta chains listed below, sequenced in a study of shared clonotypes between healthy human individuals. Clones were sequenced by immunoSEQ multiplex PCR, and TCRdb holds only the in-frame ones, with some missing. The sample consists of some 2,000,000 clones, roughly 96% of them appearing once. The sequencing input was naive CD4+ T cells sorted from blood. The subset here: CD45RA+ positively selected. These receptors were obtained from a man between 18 and 29 years old in good health.

Written as DNA, the CDR3 is TGTGCCAGCAGTTACTCCGCTCCTCACACTGAAGCTTTCTTT. It is translated as CASSYSAPHTEAFF. This sequence joins TRBV6-5 and TRBJ1-1; no firm D call. V was clipped by 0 bases and J by 3 bases, with 8 bases between them. CDR3 length: 14 residues. Germline CDR1 reads MNHEY; CDR2 reads SVGAGI.

This sequence joins TRBV7-9 and TRBJ2-7; 9 bases agree with TRBD1. The CDR3 runs to 19 residues. Germline-derived CDR1 and CDR2 are SEHNR and FQNEAQ (reference sequence). The V gene end was trimmed by 1 base and the J gene end by 4 bases; junction bases not matched to a gene: 17. This CDR3 reads CASSLGGTGTGARYYEQYF. CDR3 in DNA: TGTGCCAGCAGCTTAGGTGGGACAGGGACGGGGGCCCGCTATTACGAGCAGTACTTC.

The chain is built from TRBV19 and TRBJ1-5; maybe TRBD1 (5 bases). The CDR3 covers 15 residues. Trimming took 1 base from V and 6 from J, leaving 13 bases between them. Germline assignment: CDR1 LNHDA and CDR2 SQIVND (reference sequence). As DNA, the CDR3 is TGTGCCAGTAGTATAGGCAGGGAAGATGGTCAGCCCCAGCATTTT. Translated: CASSIGREDGQPQHF.

The chain has TRBV9 and TRBJ2-3, with 8 bases fitting TRBD2. Looked up from germline, CDR1 is SGDLS and CDR2 is YYNGEE. The CDR3 is made up of 15 amino acids. The V segment lost 7 bases and the J segment 5 bases; nucleotides outside the gene matches: 12. The CDR3 loop is CASRSGAGAGDTQYF. DNA of the CDR3: TGTGCCAGCCGCTCAGGAGCGGGAGCGGGAGATACGCAGTATTTT.

V and J are TRBV7-9 and TRBJ1-6; D is perhaps TRBD1 (5 bases). The CDR3 runs 15 residues. Trimming removed 5 bases from V and 13 bases from J, with 21 bases in between. The germline gives CDR1 SEHNR, CDR2 FQNEAQ (reference sequence). The CDR3 DNA reads TGTGCCAGCAGCCCGCCGGGCAGGGACGATGCCCCCCTCCACTTT. It yields the protein CASSPPGRDDAPLHF.

The chain links TRBV14 to TRBJ2-1; TRBD2 matches 9 bases. CDR1 and CDR2 (germline): SGHDN, FVKESK. J gave up 4 bases and V 0 bases, and 16 bases lay outside the gene matches. The CDR3 runs 20 residues. The CDR3 is CASSQEEAVWGGRGYNEQFF. As DNA, the CDR3 is TGTGCCAGCAGCCAAGAAGAGGCCGTTTGGGGCGGGAGGGGATACAATGAGCAGTTCTTC.

The V call is TRBV19, the J call TRBJ2-1; TRBD1 aligns across 7 bases. Germline V gene data show CDR1 as LNHDA and CDR2 as SQIVND (reference sequence). The CDR3 has 16 residues. Germline trimming cut 6 bases from V and 4 bases from J; bases unmatched to any gene: 12. CDR3 in DNA: TGTGCCAGTAGGGACCTGGGACAGTCCGTTTACAATGAGCAGTTCTTC. It is translated as CASRDLGQSVYNEQFF.

The chain has TRBV10-3 and TRBJ1-1; 9 nucleotides agree with TRBD1. This CDR3 comprises 14 residues. Germline trimming cut 7 bases from V and 1 base from J; bases unmatched to any gene: 4. Looked up from germline, CDR1 is ENHRY and CDR2 is SYGVKD. This CDR3 is CAITPDRGNTEAFF. DNA for the CDR3: TGTGCCATCACCCCGGACAGGGGGAACACTGAAGCTTTCTTT.

Note on this clone: Other nucleotide sequences from this sample produce the same CDR3. V usage is TRBV27 and J usage is TRBJ2-3; either TRBD1 or TRBD2 may supply D (6 bases each). The CDR3 spans 15 residues. V lost 2 bases and J lost 1, with 10 bases in between. The V gene's germline CDR1 is MNHEY and CDR2 SMNVEV (reference sequence). CDR3 loop: CASSLGGGRTDTQYF. The CDR3 region has the DNA TGTGCCAGCAGTTTAGGTGGGGGGCGCACAGATACGCAGTATTTT.

The genes are TRBV15 and TRBJ1-5; TRBD1 aligns across 7 bases. Trimming removed 6 bases from V and 4 bases from J; junction bases left unmatched: 9. CDR1 is LNHNV, CDR2 YYDKDF, per germline (reference sequence). The CDR3 is 15 residues long. This CDR3 reads CATRHPGQTNQPQHF. DNA of the CDR3: TGTGCCACCAGACATCCGGGACAGACAAATCAGCCCCAGCATTTT.

Notes on this clone: Other DNA sequences in this specimen translate into the identical CDR3. The chain employs TRBV20-1 and TRBJ1-4; no firm D call. This CDR3 has 11 residues. CDR1 is DFQATT, CDR2 SNEGSKA, per germline (reference sequence). V lost 3 bases and J 8 bases, leaving 7 bases between the germline ends. Written as DNA, the CDR3 is TGCAGTGCTAGGCCACAGGAAAAACTGTTTTTT. It yields the protein CSARPQEKLFF.

This clone was counted only a few times. The CDR3 coding sequence is TGTGCCAGCATTCAGCAGAGGAATAGCAATCAGCCCCAGCATTTT. It yields the protein CASIQQRNSNQPQHF. The V and J genes are TRBV6-1 and TRBJ1-5; D call uncertain. Deletions cut 7 bases from V and 0 bases from J, with 13 bases between. The germline V gene encodes CDR1 MNHNS and CDR2 SASEGT. The CDR3 spans 15 residues.

V is TRBV6-5 and J is TRBJ1-2; unclear D gene. The CDR3 runs to 15 residues. CDR1 is MNHEY, CDR2 SVGAGI, per germline. With 6 bases removed from V and 6 bases from J, the gap between germline ends came to 20 bases. The CDR3 sequence is CASRRRLNSANGYTF. CDR3 in DNA: TGTGCCAGCAGGCGCCGTTTGAACAGTGCGAATGGCTACACCTTC.

The gene calls are TRBV11-1 and TRBJ2-2, with TRBD1 identical over 8 bases. The J segment lost 2 bases and the V segment lost 2 bases, leaving 7 bases of the junction unmatched. From germline, CDR1 is SGHAT and CDR2 FQDESV (reference sequence). This CDR3 region has 17 residues. The CDR3 protein is CASSLFAGTGNTGELFF. The CDR3 DNA reads TGTGCCAGCAGCTTATTTGCCGGGACAGGTAACACCGGGGAGCTGTTTTTT. The whole variable domain, filled in from reference TRBV11-1 and TRBJ2-2, reads EAEVAQSPRYKITEKSQAVAFWCDPISGHATLYWYRQILGQGPELLVQFQDESVVDDSQLPKDRFSAERLKGVDSTLKIQPAELGDSAMYLCASSLFAGTGNTGELFFGEGSRLTVL.

J is TRBJ1-6 and V is TRBV25-1; no definite D call. The CDR3 totals 14 residues. Germline V gene lookup returns CDR1 MGHDK and CDR2 SYGVNS. V lost 6 bases and J 4 bases, leaving 10 bases between the germline ends. CDR3 sequence: CASRGDGYNSPLHF. The CDR3 DNA is TGTGCCAGCAGAGGTGACGGATATAATTCACCCCTCCACTTT.

This chain uses TRBV6-5 with TRBJ2-7, with D perhaps matching TRBD1 (6 bases). Germline V gene lookup returns CDR1 MNHEY and CDR2 SVGAGI. The germline V and J ends were trimmed by 5 bases and 0 bases, with 11 bases remaining between them. The CDR3 covers 14 residues. The CDR3 sequence is CASSRTEFSYEQYF. CDR3 nucleotide sequence: TGTGCCAGCAGTCGGACAGAGTTCTCCTACGAGCAGTACTTC.

The chain recombines TRBV7-3 with TRBJ2-3, with 10 bases lining up with TRBD2. V trimming: 5 bases; J trimming: 7 bases; junction bases outside the gene matches: 9. CDR1 is SGHTA, CDR2 FQGTGA, per germline. There are 15 residues in the CDR3. CDR3 nucleotides: TGTGCCAGCAGCCTGGGCCTAGCGGGGGTAAATACGCAGTATTTT. Its protein product is CASSLGLAGVNTQYF.

This chain connects TRBV2 to TRBJ2-5; the D is unclear. V was pared by 6 bases and J by 3 bases, with 11 bases between. This CDR3 contains 13 residues. The germline CDR1 and CDR2 sequences are SNHLY and FYNNEI. CDR3 sequence: CASSRRFEETQYF. The DNA for the CDR3 is TGTGCCAGCAGCCGGAGATTTGAAGAGACCCAGTACTTC.

V usage is TRBV25-1 and J usage is TRBJ2-4; perhaps TRBD2 as D (5 bases). The CDR3 spans 14 residues. The V end lost 3 bases, the J end lost 2 bases, and 8 bases lay between the germline ends. Germline V gene data show CDR1 as MGHDK and CDR2 as SYGVNS. CDR3 coding DNA: TGTGCCAGCAGTGAGCCGGGGTCCAAAAACATTCAGTACTTC. Translation: CASSEPGSKNIQYF.

This sequence joins TRBV9 and TRBJ2-2; D gene uncertain. Germline-derived CDR1 and CDR2 are SGDLS and YYNGEE. This CDR3 has 15 amino acids. Trimming stripped 0 bases from V and 2 bases from J, with 8 bases between. CDR3 amino acids: CASSVGIGNTGELFF. As DNA, the CDR3 is TGTGCCAGCAGCGTAGGGATAGGAAACACCGGGGAGCTGTTTTTT.

The chain has TRBV15 and TRBJ2-3; D might be TRBD1 (5 bases). The CDR3 contains 18 residues. Germline lookup yields CDR1 LNHNV and CDR2 YYDKDF (reference sequence). Trimming pared 1 base from V and 1 base from J, leaving 18 bases between. The CDR3 spells CATSRGQPTLGGTDTQYF. For the CDR3, the DNA is TGTGCCACCAGCAGAGGGCAGCCAACGTTAGGGGGCACAGATACGCAGTATTTT.

The table lists this clone with a count of one. The junction does not match germline at one end; this may be a read error. The chain uses TRBV27 and TRBJ2-1; perhaps TRBD1 as D (6 bases). Germline V lookup: CDR1 MNHEY, CDR2 SMNVEV (reference sequence). The CDR3 contains 14 residues. Written as DNA, the CDR3 is TGTGCCAGTAGTTGGGGGCTCGGCTACAATGAGCAGTTCTTC. As protein: CASSWGLGYNEQFF.

The chain couples TRBV27 to TRBJ1-6; D is undetermined. CDR1 is MNHEY, CDR2 SMNVEV, per germline (reference sequence). Trimming shortened V by 8 bases and J by 0 bases, and 14 bases separated the two germline ends. CDR3 length equals 16 residues. Written as DNA, the CDR3 is TGTGCCAGCCAAGGACGGCGGAGCTCCTATAATTCACCCCTCCACTTT. This translates into CASQGRRSSYNSPLHF.

In its sample, this clone was seen once. This chain links TRBV7-8 with TRBJ2-5; D is unclear. Germline CDR1 is SGHVS and CDR2 is FQNEAQ. V lost 3 bases to trimming and J lost 1 base, with 6 bases between them. The CDR3 sequence is 13 residues long. The CDR3 loop reads CASSFTLQETQYF. CDR3 coding DNA: TGTGCCAGCAGCTTTACTCTCCAAGAGACCCAGTACTTC.